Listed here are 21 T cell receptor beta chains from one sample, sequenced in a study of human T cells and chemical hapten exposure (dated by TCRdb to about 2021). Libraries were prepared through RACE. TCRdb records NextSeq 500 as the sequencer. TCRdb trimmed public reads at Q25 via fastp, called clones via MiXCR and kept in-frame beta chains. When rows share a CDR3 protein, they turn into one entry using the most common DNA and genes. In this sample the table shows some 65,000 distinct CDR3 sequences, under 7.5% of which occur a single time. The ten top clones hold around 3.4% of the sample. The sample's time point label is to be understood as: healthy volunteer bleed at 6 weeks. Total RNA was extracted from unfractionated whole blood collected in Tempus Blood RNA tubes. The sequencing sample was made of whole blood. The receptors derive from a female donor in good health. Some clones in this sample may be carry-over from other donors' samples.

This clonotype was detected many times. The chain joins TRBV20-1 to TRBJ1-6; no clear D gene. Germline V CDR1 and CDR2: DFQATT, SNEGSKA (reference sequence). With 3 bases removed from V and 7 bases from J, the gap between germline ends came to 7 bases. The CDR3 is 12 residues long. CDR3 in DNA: TGCAGTGCTAGTTTCCGAAATTCACCCCTCCACTTT. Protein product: CSASFRNSPLHF.

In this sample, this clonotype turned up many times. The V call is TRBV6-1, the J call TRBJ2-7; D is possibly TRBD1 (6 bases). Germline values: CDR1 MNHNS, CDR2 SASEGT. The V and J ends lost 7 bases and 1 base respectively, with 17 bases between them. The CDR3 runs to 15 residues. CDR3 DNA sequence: TGTGCCAGCAAGACAACGGGGCAGGGGTCCTACGAGCAGTACTTC. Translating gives CASKTTGQGSYEQYF.

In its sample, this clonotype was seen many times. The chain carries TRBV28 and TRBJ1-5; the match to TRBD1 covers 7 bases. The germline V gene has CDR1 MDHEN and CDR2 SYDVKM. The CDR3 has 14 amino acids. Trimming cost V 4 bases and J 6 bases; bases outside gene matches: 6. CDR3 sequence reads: CASSSWTGSQPQHF. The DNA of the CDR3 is TGTGCCAGCAGTTCCTGGACAGGATCTCAGCCCCAGCATTTT.

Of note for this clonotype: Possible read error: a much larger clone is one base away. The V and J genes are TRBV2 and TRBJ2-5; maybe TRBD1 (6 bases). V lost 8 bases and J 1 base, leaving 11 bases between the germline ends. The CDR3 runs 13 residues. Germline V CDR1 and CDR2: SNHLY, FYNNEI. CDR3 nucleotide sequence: TGTGCCAGCTCTCGGGACATCCAAGAGACCCAGTACTTC. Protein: CASSRDIQETQYF.

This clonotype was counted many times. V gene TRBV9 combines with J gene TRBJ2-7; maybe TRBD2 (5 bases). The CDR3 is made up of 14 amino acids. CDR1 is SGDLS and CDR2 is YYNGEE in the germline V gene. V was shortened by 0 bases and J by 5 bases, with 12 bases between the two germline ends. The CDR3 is CASSVGGLQDEQYF. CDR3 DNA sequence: TGTGCCAGCAGCGTAGGAGGGTTGCAGGACGAGCAGTACTTC.

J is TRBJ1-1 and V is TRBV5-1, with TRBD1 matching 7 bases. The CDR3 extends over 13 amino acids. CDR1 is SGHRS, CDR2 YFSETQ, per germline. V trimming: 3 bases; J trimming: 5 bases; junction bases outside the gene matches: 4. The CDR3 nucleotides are TGCGCCAGCAGCTGGCTACAGGGGACTGAAGCTTTCTTT. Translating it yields CASSWLQGTEAFF.

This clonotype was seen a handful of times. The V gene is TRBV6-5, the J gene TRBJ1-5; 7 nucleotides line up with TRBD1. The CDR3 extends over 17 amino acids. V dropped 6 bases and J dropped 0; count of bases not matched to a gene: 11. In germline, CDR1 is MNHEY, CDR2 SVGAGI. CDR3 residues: CASSARDRRISNQPQHF. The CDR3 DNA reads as TGTGCCAGCAGCGCTCGGGACAGAAGAATTAGCAATCAGCCCCAGCATTTT.

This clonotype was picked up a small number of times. The CDR3 region has the DNA TGTGCCAGCAGGGCAGGGGAGGTGACTGAAGCTTTCTTT. It translates to CASRAGEVTEAFF. This sequence joins TRBV2 and TRBJ1-1; a possible D gene is TRBD1 (6 bases). CDR1 and CDR2 from the germline V gene are SNHLY and FYNNEI. Trimming pared 6 bases from V and 5 bases from J, leaving 13 bases between. CDR3 length equals 13 residues.

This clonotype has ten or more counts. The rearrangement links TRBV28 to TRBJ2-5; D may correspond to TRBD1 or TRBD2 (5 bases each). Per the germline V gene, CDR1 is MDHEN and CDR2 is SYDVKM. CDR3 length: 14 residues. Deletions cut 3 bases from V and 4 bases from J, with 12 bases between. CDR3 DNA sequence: TGTGCCAGCAGTTTGTCCGCAGGGAGAGAGACCCAGTACTTC. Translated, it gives CASSLSAGRETQYF. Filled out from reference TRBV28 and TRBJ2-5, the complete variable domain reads DVKVTQSSRYLVKRTGEKVFLECVQDMDHENMFWYRQDPGLGLRLIYFSYDVKMKEKGDIPEGYSVSREKKERFSLILESASTNQTSMYLCASSLSAGRETQYFGPGTRLLVL.

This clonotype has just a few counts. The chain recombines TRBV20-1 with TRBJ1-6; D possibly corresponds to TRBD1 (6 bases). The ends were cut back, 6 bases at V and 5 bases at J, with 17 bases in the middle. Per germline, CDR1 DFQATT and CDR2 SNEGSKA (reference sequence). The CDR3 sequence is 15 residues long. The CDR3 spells CSALVGGTNNSPLHF. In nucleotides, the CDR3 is TGCAGTGCCTTAGTAGGGGGTACCAATAATTCACCCCTCCACTTT.

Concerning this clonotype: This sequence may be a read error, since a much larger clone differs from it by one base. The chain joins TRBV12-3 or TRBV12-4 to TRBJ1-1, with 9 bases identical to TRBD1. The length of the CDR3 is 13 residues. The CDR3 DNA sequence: TGTGTCAGCAGTTCTCTTGGGACAGGGCAGGCTTTCTTT. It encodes CVSSSLGTGQAFF.

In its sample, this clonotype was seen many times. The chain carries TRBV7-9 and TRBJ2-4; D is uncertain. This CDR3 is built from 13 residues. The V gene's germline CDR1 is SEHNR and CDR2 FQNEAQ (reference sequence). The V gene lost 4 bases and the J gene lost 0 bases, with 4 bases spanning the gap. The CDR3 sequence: CASSSEAKNIQYF. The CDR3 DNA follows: TGTGCCAGCAGCTCCGAAGCCAAAAACATTCAGTACTTC.

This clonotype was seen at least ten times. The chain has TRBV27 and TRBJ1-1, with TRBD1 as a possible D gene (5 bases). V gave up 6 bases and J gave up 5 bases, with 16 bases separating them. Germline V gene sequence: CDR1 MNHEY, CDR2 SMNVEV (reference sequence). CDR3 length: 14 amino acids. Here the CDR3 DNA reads TGTGCCAGCAGCGGGACTGCCAAAGGGACTGAAGCTTTCTTT. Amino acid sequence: CASSGTAKGTEAFF.

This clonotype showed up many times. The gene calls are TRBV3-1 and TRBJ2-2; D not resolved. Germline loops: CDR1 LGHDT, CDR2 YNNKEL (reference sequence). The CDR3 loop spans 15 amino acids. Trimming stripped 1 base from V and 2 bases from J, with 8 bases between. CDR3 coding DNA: TGTGCCAGCAGCCAAGGCGGTCTCAACACCGGGGAGCTGTTTTTT. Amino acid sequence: CASSQGGLNTGELFF.

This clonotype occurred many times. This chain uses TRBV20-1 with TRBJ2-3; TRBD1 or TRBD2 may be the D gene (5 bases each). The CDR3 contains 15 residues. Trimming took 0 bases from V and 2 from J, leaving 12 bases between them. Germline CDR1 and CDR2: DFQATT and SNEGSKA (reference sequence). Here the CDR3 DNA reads TGCAGTGCTAGAGAGTTCAGGGACCTCACAGATACGCAGTATTTT. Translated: CSAREFRDLTDTQYF.

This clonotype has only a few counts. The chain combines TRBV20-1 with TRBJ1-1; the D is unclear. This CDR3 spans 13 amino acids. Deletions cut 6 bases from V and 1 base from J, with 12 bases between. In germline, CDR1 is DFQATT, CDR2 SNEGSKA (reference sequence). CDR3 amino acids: CSARNSGNTEAFF. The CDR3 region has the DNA TGCAGTGCGAGAAACAGCGGGAACACTGAAGCTTTCTTT.

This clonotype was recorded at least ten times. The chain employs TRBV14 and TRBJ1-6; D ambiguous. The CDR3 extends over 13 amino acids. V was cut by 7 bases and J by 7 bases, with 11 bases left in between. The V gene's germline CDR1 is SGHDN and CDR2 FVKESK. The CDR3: CASNPALNSPLHF. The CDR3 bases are TGTGCCAGCAATCCAGCATTAAATTCACCCCTCCACTTT.

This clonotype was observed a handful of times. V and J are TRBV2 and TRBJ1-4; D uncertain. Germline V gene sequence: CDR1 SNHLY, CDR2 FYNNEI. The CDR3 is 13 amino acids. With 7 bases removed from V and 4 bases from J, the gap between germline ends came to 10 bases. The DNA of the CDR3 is TGTGCCAGCAAGCCGGTGAATAATGAAAAACTGTTTTTT. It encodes CASKPVNNEKLFF.

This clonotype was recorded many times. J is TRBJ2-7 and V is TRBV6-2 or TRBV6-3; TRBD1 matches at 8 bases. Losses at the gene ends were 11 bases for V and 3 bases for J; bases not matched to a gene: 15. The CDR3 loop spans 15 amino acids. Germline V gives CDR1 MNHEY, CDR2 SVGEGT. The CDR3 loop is CACSVGTGLLYEQYF. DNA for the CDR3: TGTGCCTGCTCCGTTGGGACAGGTCTTCTCTACGAGCAGTACTTC.

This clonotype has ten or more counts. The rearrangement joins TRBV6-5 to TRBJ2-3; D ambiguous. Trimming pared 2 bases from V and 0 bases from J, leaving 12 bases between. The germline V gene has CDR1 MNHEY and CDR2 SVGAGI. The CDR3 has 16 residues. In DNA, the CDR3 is TGTGCCAGCAGTTACGGTCCGGGTTCTAGCACAGATACGCAGTATTTT. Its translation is CASSYGPGSSTDTQYF.

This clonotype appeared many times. The CDR3 protein is CASIARRNSYNEQFF. The CDR3 bases are TGTGCCAGCATCGCACGGCGGAACTCCTACAATGAGCAGTTCTTC. The chain is built from TRBV2 and TRBJ2-1, with unresolved D. Germline V gene lookup returns CDR1 SNHLY and CDR2 FYNNEI. This CDR3 has 15 amino acids. Deletions cut 7 bases from V and 0 bases from J, with 13 bases between.